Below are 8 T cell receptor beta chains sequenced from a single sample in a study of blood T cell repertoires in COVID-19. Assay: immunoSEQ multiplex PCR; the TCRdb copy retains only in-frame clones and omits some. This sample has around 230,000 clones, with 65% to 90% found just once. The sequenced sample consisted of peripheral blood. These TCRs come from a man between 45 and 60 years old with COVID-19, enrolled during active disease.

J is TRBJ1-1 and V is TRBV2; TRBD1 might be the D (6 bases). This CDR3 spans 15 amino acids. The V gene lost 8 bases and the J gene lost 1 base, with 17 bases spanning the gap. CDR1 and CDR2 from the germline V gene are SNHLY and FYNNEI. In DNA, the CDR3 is TGTGCCAGCGCACCGGGGGGCGTAGGGAACACTGAAGCTTTCTTT. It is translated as CASAPGGVGNTEAFF.

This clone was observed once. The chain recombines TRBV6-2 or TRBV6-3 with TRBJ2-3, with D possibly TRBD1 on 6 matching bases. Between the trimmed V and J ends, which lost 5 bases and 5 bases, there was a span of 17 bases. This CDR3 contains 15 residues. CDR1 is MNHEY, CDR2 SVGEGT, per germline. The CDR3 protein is CASSPDGTWGDTQYF. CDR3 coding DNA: TGTGCCAGCAGTCCCGACGGGACATGGGGAGATACGCAGTATTTT.

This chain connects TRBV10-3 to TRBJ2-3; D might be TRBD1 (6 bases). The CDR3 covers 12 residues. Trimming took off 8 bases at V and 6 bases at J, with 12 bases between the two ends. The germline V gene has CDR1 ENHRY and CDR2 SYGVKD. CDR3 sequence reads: CAISLGGDTQYF. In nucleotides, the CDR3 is TGTGCCATCTCCCTTGGGGGCGATACGCAGTATTTT.

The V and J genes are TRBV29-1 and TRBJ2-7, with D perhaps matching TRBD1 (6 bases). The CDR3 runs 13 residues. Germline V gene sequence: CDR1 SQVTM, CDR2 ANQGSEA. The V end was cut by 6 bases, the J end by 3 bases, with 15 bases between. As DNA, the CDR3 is TGCAGCGTCACAGGGCCCAAGAGCTACGAGCAGTACTTC. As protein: CSVTGPKSYEQYF.

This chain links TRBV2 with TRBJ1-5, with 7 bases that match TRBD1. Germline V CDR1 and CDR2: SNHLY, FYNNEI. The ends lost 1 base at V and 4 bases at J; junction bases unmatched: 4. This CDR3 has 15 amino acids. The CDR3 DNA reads TGTGCCAGCAGTGAAGGGGGACAGCCTAATCAGCCCCAGCATTTT. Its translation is CASSEGGQPNQPQHF.

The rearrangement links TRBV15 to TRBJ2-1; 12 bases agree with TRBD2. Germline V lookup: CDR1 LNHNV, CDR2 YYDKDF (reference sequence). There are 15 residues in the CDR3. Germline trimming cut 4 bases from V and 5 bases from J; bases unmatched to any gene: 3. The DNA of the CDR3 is TGTGCCACCAGCAACCGACTAGCGGGGGACAATGAGCAGTTCTTC. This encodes CATSNRLAGDNEQFF.

CDR3 sequence (DNA): TGTGCCAGCAGTGCCGAGACAGGGGGCGCGAGCAATCAGCCCCAGCATTTT. This sequence encodes CASSAETGGASNQPQHF. The V call is TRBV2, the J call TRBJ1-5, with 10 positions matching TRBD1. The V segment lost 4 bases and the J segment 1 base; nucleotides outside the gene matches: 7. The CDR3 is 17 amino acids. Germline assignment: CDR1 SNHLY and CDR2 FYNNEI.

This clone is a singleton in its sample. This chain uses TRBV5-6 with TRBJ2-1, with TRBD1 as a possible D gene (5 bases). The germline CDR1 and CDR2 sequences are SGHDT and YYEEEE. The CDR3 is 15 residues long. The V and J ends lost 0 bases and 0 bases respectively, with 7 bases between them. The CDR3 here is CASSLVGVSYNEQFF. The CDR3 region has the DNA TGTGCCAGCAGCTTGGTAGGGGTCTCCTACAATGAGCAGTTCTTC.